The 20 T cell receptor beta chains below come from one sample, sequenced in a study of blood T cell repertoires in COVID-19. Produced via immunoSEQ multiplex PCR; TCRdb's table is partial and in-frame only. In the table there are roughly 130,000 clones, approximately 84% of which are singletons. The sample comprised PBMCs or T cells enriched from blood (not recorded which). All receptors come from a woman aged 50 to 60 with acute COVID-19.

The J gene is TRBJ1-6, the V gene TRBV10-1; D not certain. Germline values: CDR1 WNHNN, CDR2 SYGVQD (reference sequence). There are 13 residues in the CDR3. V was trimmed by 3 bases and J by 5 bases, leaving 5 bases between them. This chain's CDR3 is CASSDGNNSPLHF. CDR3 nucleotide sequence: TGCGCCAGCAGTGATGGCAATAATTCACCCCTCCACTTT.

CDR3 in DNA: TGTGCCAGCAGCCCCGGGACAGGCGCCTATGGCTACACCTTC. This sequence encodes CASSPGTGAYGYTF. This chain joins TRBV7-9 and TRBJ1-2; 8 nucleotides agree with TRBD1. V dropped 5 bases and J dropped 4; count of bases not matched to a gene: 6. From germline, CDR1 is SEHNR and CDR2 FQNEAQ (reference sequence). The CDR3 loop spans 14 amino acids.

This chain connects TRBV4-3 to TRBJ2-7; 8 bases line up with TRBD1. The V gene end was trimmed by 4 bases and the J gene end by 6 bases; junction bases not matched to a gene: 5. From germline, CDR1 is LGHNA and CDR2 YSLEER. This CDR3 is 13 amino acids long. The DNA for the CDR3 is TGCGCCAGCAGCCGAGGACAGGGATCCGAGCAGTACTTC. It codes for CASSRGQGSEQYF.

This clone was recorded a few times. The CDR3 DNA sequence: TGTGCCAGCAACAGGGGACTGTCTGGAAACACCATATATTTT. Its protein product is CASNRGLSGNTIYF. J is TRBJ1-3 and V is TRBV2, with TRBD1 matching 7 bases. This CDR3 comprises 14 residues. Germline V gene data show CDR1 as SNHLY and CDR2 as FYNNEI. V trimming: 7 bases; J trimming: 1 base; junction bases outside the gene matches: 4.

This clone has a handful of counts. V gene TRBV10-1 combines with J gene TRBJ1-1; D is possibly TRBD1 (5 bases). V shed 7 bases and J shed 3 bases, with 27 bases lying between them. Per the germline V gene, CDR1 is WNHNN and CDR2 is SYGVQD (reference sequence). This CDR3 is built from 18 residues. The CDR3 DNA sequence: TGCGCCAGCACCTATGCCGGGGGGTCGCCGAGTAGGGACACTGAAGCTTTCTTT. Its protein is CASTYAGGSPSRDTEAFF.

The table lists this clone with a count of one. The genes are TRBV5-1 and TRBJ2-2; 8 positions agree with TRBD1. V lost 5 bases, J lost 2 bases, and 2 bases stayed unmatched. Germline values: CDR1 SGHRS, CDR2 YFSETQ. The CDR3 has 14 residues. CDR3 DNA sequence: TGCGCCAGCAGGGACAGGGAAAACACCGGGGAGCTGTTTTTT. It translates to CASRDRENTGELFF.

The rearrangement uses TRBV4-1 and TRBJ2-2; no reliable D call. Trimming pared 2 bases from V and 5 bases from J, leaving 15 bases between. Germline V gives CDR1 MGHRA, CDR2 YSYEKL. The CDR3 has 16 amino acids. The CDR3 is CASSQIDLVVTGELFF. CDR3 in DNA: TGCGCCAGCAGCCAAATCGACTTGGTGGTGACCGGGGAGCTGTTTTTT.

This chain joins TRBV3-1 (or the pseudogene TRBV3-2) and TRBJ1-4; D unresolved. This CDR3 spans 16 amino acids. V lost 2 bases, J lost 5 bases, and 15 bases lay in between. CDR1 is LGHDT and CDR2 is YNNKEL in the germline V gene (reference sequence). The CDR3, as DNA: TGTGCCAGCAGCCAATTAATCGGGGAACAGAATGAAAAACTGTTTTTT. It encodes CASSQLIGEQNEKLFF.

This chain uses TRBV3-1 (or the pseudogene TRBV3-2) with TRBJ1-1, with 9 positions matching TRBD1. The V gene end was trimmed by 4 bases and the J gene end by 7 bases; junction bases not matched to a gene: 7. Germline V lookup: CDR1 LGHDT, CDR2 YNNKEL (reference sequence). The CDR3 spans 14 residues. As DNA, the CDR3 is TGTGCCAGCAGCCCCACAGGGGGCGCGGTTGAAGCTTTCTTT. It translates to CASSPTGGAVEAFF.

The rearrangement links TRBV18 to TRBJ2-1; 14 bases agree with TRBD2. The CDR3 length is 16 residues. V lost 3 bases to trimming and J lost 10 bases; unmatched junction nucleotides: 8. The germline CDR1 and CDR2 sequences are KGHSH and LQKENI. This CDR3 is CASSPPGLAGEGEQFF. The CDR3 DNA is TGTGCCAGCTCACCCCCGGGACTAGCGGGAGAAGGCGAGCAGTTCTTC. The entire variable domain, with the rest obtained from reference TRBV18 and TRBJ2-1, is as follows: NAGVMQNPRHLVRRRGQEARLRCSPMKGHSHVYWYRQLPEEGLKFMVYLQKENIIDESGMPKERFSAEFPKEGPSILRIQQVVRGDSAAYFCASSPPGLAGEGEQFFGPGTRLTVL.

The chain is built from TRBV27 and TRBJ2-3; 15 bases are shared with TRBD2. J gave up 7 bases and V 5 bases, and 10 bases lay outside the gene matches. Per the germline V gene, CDR1 is MNHEY and CDR2 is SMNVEV (reference sequence). This CDR3 region has 17 residues. The CDR3 DNA reads TGTGCCAGCAGTCCCGGTCTGGGACTAGCGGGGGGTTATACGCAGTATTTT. Protein product: CASSPGLGLAGGYTQYF.

This chain connects TRBV6-2 or TRBV6-3 to TRBJ1-2; D perhaps matches TRBD1 (6 bases). Germline CDR1 MNHEY, CDR2 SVGEGT. This CDR3 contains 15 residues. The V end lost 5 bases, the J end lost 4 bases, and 17 bases lay between the germline ends. The CDR3 DNA sequence: TGTGCCAGCAGTGCACCGGGACACGTATTCTATGGCTACACCTTC. Residues: CASSAPGHVFYGYTF.

The chain is built from TRBV19 and TRBJ2-5; TRBD1 matches at 7 bases. This CDR3 is 13 amino acids long. CDR1 and CDR2 from the germline V gene are LNHDA and SQIVND (reference sequence). The V gene end was trimmed by 11 bases and the J gene end by 1 base; junction bases not matched to a gene: 7. The CDR3 spells CAVGTDLQETQYF. CDR3 coding DNA: TGTGCCGTAGGGACAGACCTCCAAGAGACCCAGTACTTC.

V usage is TRBV28 and J usage is TRBJ2-3; D ambiguous. CDR1 and CDR2 (germline): MDHEN, SYDVKM. CDR3 length: 13 amino acids. Trimming pared 10 bases from V and 7 bases from J, leaving 18 bases between. The CDR3 sequence: CAITRDSSNTQYF. CDR3 DNA sequence: TGTGCCATCACGCGTGACTCCTCAAATACGCAGTATTTT.

This clone occurred once. V usage is TRBV30 and J usage is TRBJ2-3; 7 bases map to TRBD2. The V gene end was trimmed by 1 base and the J gene end by 6 bases; junction bases not matched to a gene: 13. Germline CDR1 GTSNPN, CDR2 SVGIG (reference sequence). CDR3 length: 16 residues. CDR3 bases: TGTGCCTGGAGTGCCCCCCCTAGCGGACCCCGGGATACGCAGTATTTT. This encodes CAWSAPPSGPRDTQYF. The variable domain in full, completed from reference TRBV30 and TRBJ2-3, reads SQTIHQWPATLVQPVGSPLSLECTVEGTSNPNLYWYRQAAGRGLQLLFYSVGIGQISSEVPQNLSASRPQDRQFILSSKKLLLSDSGFYLCAWSAPPSGPRDTQYFGPGTRLTVL.

Of note for this clone: The junction departs from the called germline gene at one end, perhaps through a read error. The chain's CDR3 is CASSFGGGLGPSF. CDR3 in DNA: TGTGCCAGCAGTTTCGGCGGGGGGCTTGGCCCCTCCTTT. The V gene is TRBV28, the J gene TRBJ1-1; a weak D match, TRBD1 (6 bases). Germline CDR1 MDHEN, CDR2 SYDVKM. The length of the CDR3 is 13 residues.

The V call is TRBV7-2, the J call TRBJ2-1; D not certain. This CDR3 has 15 residues. CDR1 and CDR2 from the germline V gene are SGHTA and FQGNSA. Trimming left V 5 bases short and J 0 bases short, with 11 bases between. The CDR3 loop reads CASSPIKSSYNEQFF. The CDR3 bases are TGTGCCAGCAGCCCTATTAAAAGCTCCTACAATGAGCAGTTCTTC.

V and J are TRBV7-9 and TRBJ1-2; maybe TRBD1 (5 bases). CDR1 is SEHNR and CDR2 is FQNEAQ in the germline V gene (reference sequence). The CDR3 has 13 amino acids. Trimming took 2 bases from V and 4 from J, leaving 8 bases between them. The CDR3 coding sequence is TGTGCCAGCAGCTTACAGGGAATCTATGGCTACACCTTC. Translation gives CASSLQGIYGYTF.

The rearrangement links TRBV5-1 to TRBJ2-5, with 13 bases aligning to TRBD2. The CDR3 contains 16 residues. Germline CDR1 and CDR2: SGHRS and YFSETQ. The ends lost 3 bases at V and 4 bases at J; junction bases unmatched: 6. This CDR3 is CASSYGLAGEGETQYF. The DNA of the CDR3 is TGCGCCAGCAGCTACGGACTAGCGGGAGAGGGAGAGACCCAGTACTTC.

The chain has TRBV9 and TRBJ2-2, with D possibly being TRBD1 (6 bases). Trimming stripped 3 bases from V and 9 bases from J, with 21 bases between. The germline V gene has CDR1 SGDLS and CDR2 YYNGEE. This CDR3 has 16 residues. CDR3 sequence: CASSGSGQRERRELFF. CDR3 sequence (DNA): TGTGCCAGCAGCGGATCCGGACAGAGAGAAAGGAGGGAGCTGTTTTTT.